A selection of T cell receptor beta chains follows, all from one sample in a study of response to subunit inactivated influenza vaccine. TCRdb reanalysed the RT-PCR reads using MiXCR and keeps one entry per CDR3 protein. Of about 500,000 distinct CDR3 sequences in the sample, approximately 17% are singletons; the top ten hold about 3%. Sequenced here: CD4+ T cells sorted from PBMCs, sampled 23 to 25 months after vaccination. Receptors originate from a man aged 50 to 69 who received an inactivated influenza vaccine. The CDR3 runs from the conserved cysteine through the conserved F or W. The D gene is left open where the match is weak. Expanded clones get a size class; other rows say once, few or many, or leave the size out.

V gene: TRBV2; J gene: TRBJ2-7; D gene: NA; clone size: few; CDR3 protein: CASRNRATYEQYF; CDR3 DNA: TGTGCCAGCAGAAACAGGGCGACCTACGAGCAGTACTTC
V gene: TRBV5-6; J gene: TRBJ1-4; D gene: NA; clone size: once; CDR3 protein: CASSLLAGGTNEKLFF; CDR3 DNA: TGTGCCAGCAGCTTGCTGGCTGGCGGAACTAATGAAAAACTGTTTTTT
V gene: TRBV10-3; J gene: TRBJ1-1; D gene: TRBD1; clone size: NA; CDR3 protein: CAIRGGTGRNLNTEAFF; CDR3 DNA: TGTGCCATCAGGGGAGGGACAGGAAGGAACCTGAACACTGAAGCTTTCTTT
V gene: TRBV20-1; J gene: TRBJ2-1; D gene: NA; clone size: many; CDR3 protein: CSARDQGSDSYNEQFF; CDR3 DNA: TGCAGTGCTAGAGATCAGGGTAGCGACTCCTACAATGAGCAGTTCTTC
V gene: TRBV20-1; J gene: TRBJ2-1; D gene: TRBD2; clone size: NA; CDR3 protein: CSAREGTTNNEQFF; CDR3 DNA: TGCAGTGCTAGGGAGGGGACTACCAACAATGAGCAGTTCTTC
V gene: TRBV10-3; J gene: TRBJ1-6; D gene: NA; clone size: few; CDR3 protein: CAISPGQGYNSPLHF; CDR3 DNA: TGTGCCATCAGCCCTGGGCAGGGCTATAATTCACCCCTCCACTTT
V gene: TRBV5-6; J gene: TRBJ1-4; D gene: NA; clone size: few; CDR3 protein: CASSRTLLSEKLFF; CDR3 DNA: TGTGCCAGCAGCCGGACTCTTTTGAGTGAAAAACTGTTTTTT
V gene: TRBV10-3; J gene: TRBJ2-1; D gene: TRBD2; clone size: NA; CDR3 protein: CAISRAMGLAAYNEQFF; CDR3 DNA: TGTGCCATCAGTAGGGCTATGGGACTAGCGGCTTACAATGAGCAGTTCTTC
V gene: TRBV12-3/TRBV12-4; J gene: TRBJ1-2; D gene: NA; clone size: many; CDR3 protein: CASSLALATRGYTF; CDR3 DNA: TGTGCCAGCAGTTTAGCGCTTGCAACTAGGGGCTACACCTTC
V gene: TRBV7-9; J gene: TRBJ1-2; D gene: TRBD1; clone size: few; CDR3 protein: CASSYSGQGNNYGYTF; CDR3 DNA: TGTGCCAGCAGCTACTCCGGACAGGGAAATAACTATGGCTACACCTTC
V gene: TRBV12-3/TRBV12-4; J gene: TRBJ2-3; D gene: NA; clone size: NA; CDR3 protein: CASSLTAVLGDTQYF; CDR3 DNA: TGTGCCAGCAGCTTAACGGCCGTACTTGGAGATACGCAGTATTTT
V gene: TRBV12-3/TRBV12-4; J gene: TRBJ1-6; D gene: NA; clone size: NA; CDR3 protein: CASSFLGADRGPLHF; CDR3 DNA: TGTGCCAGCAGTTTTTTAGGGGCAGACCGTGGACCCCTCCACTTT
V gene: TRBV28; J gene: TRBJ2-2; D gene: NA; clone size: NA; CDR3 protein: CASSGSTGELFF; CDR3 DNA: TGTGCCAGCAGCGGAAGTACCGGGGAGCTGTTTTTT
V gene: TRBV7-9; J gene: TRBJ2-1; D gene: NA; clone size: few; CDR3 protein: CASSLLGGHEQFF; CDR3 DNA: TGTGCCAGCAGCCTTCTCGGGGGACATGAGCAGTTCTTC
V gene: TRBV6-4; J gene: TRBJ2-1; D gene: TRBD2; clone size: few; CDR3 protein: CASSDRVPGLAGVSYNEQFF; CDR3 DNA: TGTGCCAGCAGTGACCGGGTCCCGGGACTAGCGGGGGTATCCTACAATGAGCAGTTCTTC
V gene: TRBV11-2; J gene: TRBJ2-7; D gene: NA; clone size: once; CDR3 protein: CASSPTPGDYEQYF; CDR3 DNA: TGTGCCAGCAGCCCTACCCCAGGGGACTACGAGCAGTACTTC
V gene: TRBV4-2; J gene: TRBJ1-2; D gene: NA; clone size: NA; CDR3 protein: CASSHQQGNGYTF; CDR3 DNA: TGTGCCAGCAGCCATCAGCAGGGAAATGGCTACACCTTC
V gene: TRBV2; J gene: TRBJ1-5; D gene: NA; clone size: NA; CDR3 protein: CASSEETGRGNQPQHF; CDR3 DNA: TGTGCCAGCAGTGAAGAGACGGGCCGGGGGAATCAGCCCCAGCATTTT
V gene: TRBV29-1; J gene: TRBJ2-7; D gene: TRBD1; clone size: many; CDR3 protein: CSVETGYNEQYF; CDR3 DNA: TGCAGCGTTGAGACAGGGTATAACGAGCAGTACTTC
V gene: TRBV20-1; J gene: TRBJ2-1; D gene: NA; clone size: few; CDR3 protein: CSASYSSYEQFF; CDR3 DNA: TGCAGTGCTAGTTACTCTAGCTATGAGCAGTTCTTC
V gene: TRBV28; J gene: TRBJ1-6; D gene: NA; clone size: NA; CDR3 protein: CASSFDRSPLHF; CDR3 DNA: TGTGCCAGCAGTTTTGACCGGTCACCCCTCCACTTT